The 8 T cell receptor beta chains reported below all come from one sample, sequenced in a study of cytomegalovirus exposure and HLA in healthy donors. In the PCR, 60 Vbeta and 13 Jbeta primers were used. Sequencing was performed with immunoSEQ multiplex PCR; in TCRdb, only in-frame clones are kept and a portion is missing. The sample has 95,000 to 100,000 clones, roughly three quarters seen once; the top ten hold 15% to 20%. Sequencing was carried out using PBMCs. Every receptor here comes from a woman aged 60 to 75 in good health and CMV-seropositive.

This chain links TRBV9 with TRBJ1-2; D gene ambiguous. The CDR3 is 13 amino acids. Germline V CDR1 and CDR2: SGDLS, YYNGEE. The germline V and J ends were trimmed by 0 bases and 2 bases, with 5 bases remaining between them. This CDR3 reads CASSVVSNYGYTF. As DNA, the CDR3 is TGTGCCAGCAGCGTAGTGTCGAACTATGGCTACACCTTC. Variable domain in full (rest from reference TRBV9 and TRBJ1-2): DSGVTQTPKHLITATGQRVTLRCSPRSGDLSVYWYQQSLDQGLQFLIQYYNGEERAKGNILERFSAQQFPDLHSELNLSSLELGDSALYFCASSVVSNYGYTFGSGTRLTVV.

The chain employs TRBV6-6 and TRBJ1-1; maybe TRBD1 (5 bases). V was trimmed by 6 bases and J by 6 bases, leaving 14 bases between them. Germline assignment: CDR1 MNHNY and CDR2 SVGAGI (reference sequence). This CDR3 comprises 13 residues. CDR3 sequence reads: CASRPRGTAEAFF. The DNA for the CDR3 is TGTGCCAGCAGGCCACGGGGGACCGCTGAAGCTTTCTTT.

This clone has a handful of counts. The gene calls are TRBV5-1 and TRBJ1-1, with a possible D match to TRBD1 (6 bases). CDR3 size: 13 residues. The germline CDR1 and CDR2 sequences are SGHRS and YFSETQ. V lost 4 bases to trimming and J lost 7 bases, with 14 bases between them. The CDR3 protein is CASSPWTAGEAFF. CDR3 sequence (DNA): TGCGCCAGCAGCCCATGGACAGCTGGTGAAGCTTTCTTT.

This clone was seen a single time. This sequence joins TRBV29-1 and TRBJ1-1; D unclear. The V gene lost 6 bases and the J gene lost 4 bases, with 15 bases spanning the gap. The CDR3 is made up of 13 amino acids. Germline-derived CDR1 and CDR2 are SQVTM and ANQGSEA. The CDR3 sequence: CSVSSGRPTEAFF. For the CDR3, the DNA is TGCAGCGTCTCGTCGGGAAGGCCCACTGAAGCTTTCTTT.

In its sample, this clone was seen many times. This chain joins TRBV13 and TRBJ2-7, with 8 bases identical to TRBD2. The CDR3 is 15 amino acids. V gave up 2 bases and J gave up 2 bases; unmatched junction bases: 5. Per the germline V gene, CDR1 is PRHDT and CDR2 is FYEKMQ (reference sequence). The CDR3 is CASSLITSGTYEQYF. The CDR3 DNA follows: TGTGCCAGCAGCTTAATTACTAGCGGAACCTACGAGCAGTACTTC.

The chain couples TRBV9 to TRBJ2-1; 7 bases agree with TRBD2. This CDR3 contains 14 residues. The germline V gene has CDR1 SGDLS and CDR2 YYNGEE. Trimming cost V 3 bases and J 9 bases; bases outside gene matches: 9. Written as DNA, the CDR3 is TGTGCCAGCAGCGGGGGCGGGAGATGGGGTGAGCAGTTCTTC. Protein: CASSGGGRWGEQFF.

The rearrangement uses TRBV7-3 and TRBJ2-1; 9 bases match TRBD2. The CDR3 sequence is 16 residues long. V shed 6 bases, J shed 3 bases, and the junction held 9 bases outside the gene matches. The germline CDR1 and CDR2 sequences are SGHTA and FQGTGA. In DNA, the CDR3 is TGTGCCAGCAGTCTCTTTAGCGGGAGTCTCTACAATGAGCAGTTCTTC. Its protein product is CASSLFSGSLYNEQFF. Based on the CDR3 plus reference TRBV7-3 and TRBJ2-1, the full variable domain is GAGVSQTPSNKVTEKGKYVELRCDPISGHTALYWYRQSLGQGPEFLIYFQGTGAADDSGLPNDRFFAVRPEGSVSTLKIQRTERGDSAVYLCASSLFSGSLYNEQFFGPGTRLTVL.

The chain uses TRBV6-1 and TRBJ1-1, with D maybe TRBD1 (5 bases). Trimming took off 10 bases at V and 5 bases at J, with 17 bases between the two ends. CDR1 MNHNS and CDR2 SASEGT come from the germline V gene. This CDR3 is 13 amino acids long. The CDR3 sequence: CAITRQQVTEAFF. The CDR3 DNA follows: TGTGCCATTACGAGACAGCAGGTTACTGAAGCTTTCTTT.